This TCR beta chain is from a study of blood T cell repertoires in COVID-19. Turning to the study itself: Some COVID-19 samples were acute and others convalescent; all came from the United States, Italy and Spain. PBMCs, B-cell-depleted T cells, or T cells provided the cDNA or gDNA that made up the material.

The CDR3 spans 18 residues. CDR1 and CDR2 from the germline V gene are SGHDN and FVKESK. Trimming pared 0 bases from V and 4 bases from J, leaving 21 bases between. Original analysis: Scientists estimated how many nucleated cells there were by amplifying reference gene primers. TCRdb keeps only in-frame clones here, not all; method: immunoSEQ multiplex PCR. Clone size and V and J calls were adopted from that table, with D and trimming inferred from the DNA. This sample yields about 140,000 clones, of which about 87% are seen a single time; about 5.8% belongs to the top ten. The specimen was peripheral blood. The sequence came from a human donor in a cohort sampled during active COVID-19. The rearrangement joins TRBV14 to TRBJ2-5; weak D call: TRBD1 (5 bases). The CDR3 DNA sequence: TGTGCCAGCAGCCAAGAGCCGAGGACATCTTACTGGGCAGAGACCCAGTACTTC. Its protein is CASSQEPRTSYWAETQYF. Complete variable domain (other parts from reference TRBV14 and TRBJ2-5): EAGVTQFPSHSVIEKGQTVTLRCDPISGHDNLYWYRRVMGKEIKFLLHFVKESKQDESGMPNNRFLAERTGGTYSTLKVQPAELEDSGVYFCASSQEPRTSYWAETQYFGPGTRLLVL.